The 26 T cell receptor beta chains given below trace back to one sample, sequenced in a study of quantifying T cell responses using KT2 cells. Study-wide background: RNA was reverse transcribed with TCR alpha and beta constant-region primers.

The cDNA 3' end received a ligated oligonucleotide with a UMI. An equimolar mix of RC1.1 and RC1.2 primed the beta chain across TRBC1 and TRBC2. TCRdb analysed the UMI-ligation and nested PCR reads with MiXCR anew, one entry per CDR3 protein. Of 60,000 or so distinct CDR3 sequences listed, around 12% are singletons. The specimen sequenced was PBMCs spiked with cells of the T cell clone KT2. The receptor source for this set is a human donor.

Comment on this clonotype: Sequence at one end of the junction differs from germline and may be a read error. The genes are TRBV20-1 and TRBJ2-3, with D perhaps matching TRBD1 or TRBD2 (7 bases each). CDR3 length equals 15 residues. CDR1 is DFQATT, CDR2 SNEGSKA, per germline (reference sequence). For the CDR3, the DNA is TGCAGTGCCTACCAGGGGGGGAGTGGGGCAGACACGCAGTATTTT. It is translated as CSAYQGGSGADTQYF.

This clonotype was seen more than once but under ten times. The genes are TRBV20-1 and TRBJ2-2; D remains unclear. V was pared by 1 base and J by 0 bases, with 9 bases between. Germline V gives CDR1 DFQATT, CDR2 SNEGSKA (reference sequence). This CDR3 comprises 15 residues. The CDR3 reads CSARGELPNTGELFF. Written as DNA, the CDR3 is TGCAGTGCTAGAGGCGAACTCCCGAACACCGGGGAGCTGTTTTTT.

This clonotype was detected a few times. V usage is TRBV29-1 and J usage is TRBJ2-6, with 7 bases lining up with TRBD2. Germline V lookup: CDR1 SQVTM, CDR2 ANQGSEA. The ends lost 5 bases at V and 4 bases at J; junction bases unmatched: 5. The CDR3 covers 14 residues. The CDR3 DNA reads TGCAGCGTTAGCGGGGCTGCGGGGGCCAACGTCCTGACTTTC. Its protein is CSVSGAAGANVLTF.

This clonotype was picked up a small number of times. The chain recombines TRBV4-1 with TRBJ2-7, with TRBD1 matching 9 bases. CDR1 is MGHRA and CDR2 is YSYEKL in the germline V gene. V shed 0 bases and J 6 bases; nucleotides not matched to a gene: 12. The CDR3 is 17 amino acids. For the CDR3, the DNA is TGCGCCAGCAGCCAAGACCACGGGACAGGGAACATACCCGAGCAGTACTTC. Protein: CASSQDHGTGNIPEQYF.

The chain joins TRBV7-2 to TRBJ2-3; 15 bases are shared with TRBD2. The V gene end was trimmed by 5 bases and the J gene end by 5 bases; junction bases not matched to a gene: 11. The CDR3 sequence is 18 residues long. CDR1 SGHTA and CDR2 FQGNSA come from the germline V gene. The CDR3 coding sequence is TGTGCCAGCAGCACCCTGGGACTAGCGGGGGGCCAGGGAGATACGCAGTATTTT. This encodes CASSTLGLAGGQGDTQYF.

This rearrangement joins TRBV20-1 to TRBJ1-1; possibly TRBD1 for D (5 bases). The CDR3 consists of 14 residues. The germline V gene encodes CDR1 DFQATT and CDR2 SNEGSKA (reference sequence). The V and J ends lost 3 bases and 6 bases respectively, with 17 bases between them. CDR3 protein: CSASVHRSGAEAFF. Here the CDR3 DNA reads TGCAGTGCTAGTGTCCACAGGTCCGGGGCTGAAGCTTTCTTT.

This clonotype was counted only a few times. This rearrangement joins TRBV7-9 to TRBJ1-2; D is unclear. Germline V lookup: CDR1 SEHNR, CDR2 FQNEAQ (reference sequence). The CDR3 spans 12 residues. Trimming took off 5 bases at V and 6 bases at J, with 10 bases between the two ends. DNA for the CDR3: TGTGCCAGCAGCGACCGGGAGGATGGCTACACCTTC. The encoded protein is CASSDREDGYTF. The variable domain in full, with the rest retrieved from reference TRBV7-9 and TRBJ1-2, is DTGVSQNPRHKITKRGQNVTFRCDPISEHNRLYWYRQTLGQGPEFLTYFQNEAQLEKSRLLSDRFSAERPKGSFSTLEIQRTEQGDSAMYLCASSDREDGYTFGSGTRLTVV.

This chain uses TRBV2 with TRBJ1-2, with no clear D. This CDR3 contains 14 residues. Germline lookup yields CDR1 SNHLY and CDR2 FYNNEI. Deletions cut 6 bases from V and 7 bases from J, with 18 bases between. The CDR3 spells CASSDSSVSVGYTF. CDR3 sequence (DNA): TGTGCCAGCAGCGACTCCTCGGTCAGTGTTGGCTACACCTTC. The variable domain in full, completed from reference TRBV2 and TRBJ1-2, reads EPEVTQTPSHQVTQMGQEVILRCVPISNHLYFYWYRQILGQKVEFLVSFYNNEISEKSEIFDDQFSVERPDGSNFTLKIRSTKLEDSAMYFCASSDSSVSVGYTFGSGTRLTVV.

The chain recombines TRBV2 with TRBJ1-1; D is perhaps TRBD1 (5 bases). V gave up 2 bases and J gave up 2 bases, with 12 bases separating them. This CDR3 contains 15 residues. CDR1 SNHLY and CDR2 FYNNEI come from the germline V gene. Here the CDR3 DNA reads TGTGCCAGCAGTGAAATGGGCCAGGGAAACACTGAAGCTTTCTTT. Residues: CASSEMGQGNTEAFF.

The rearrangement links TRBV12-3 or TRBV12-4 to TRBJ1-1; D may be TRBD1 (6 bases). V lost 4 bases to trimming and J lost 4 bases, with 16 bases between them. The CDR3 sequence is 15 residues long. The CDR3: CASSSRDTKITEAFF. The CDR3 nucleotides are TGTGCCAGCAGTTCCCGGGACACCAAAATCACTGAAGCTTTCTTT.

The genes are TRBV24-1 and TRBJ2-4, with D possibly TRBD1 on 6 matching bases. Germline V CDR1 and CDR2: KGHDR, SFDVKD. CDR3 size: 16 residues. The V end lost 2 bases, the J end lost 3 bases, and 13 bases lay between the germline ends. The DNA for the CDR3 is TGTGCCACCAGTGATTCGTCAGGGGATGGCAAAAACATTCAGTACTTC. Translating it yields CATSDSSGDGKNIQYF.

There are a few counts of this clonotype. This chain links TRBV12-3 or TRBV12-4 with TRBJ1-1, with a possible D match to TRBD1 (6 bases). The CDR3 has 15 amino acids. V was cut by 1 base and J by 4 bases, with 13 bases left in between. The CDR3 reads CASSLVWGRSTEAFF. The CDR3 region has the DNA TGTGCCAGCAGTTTAGTGTGGGGGCGGAGCACTGAAGCTTTCTTT.

The sample holds a few counts of this clonotype. The rearrangement joins TRBV6-2 or TRBV6-3 to TRBJ2-1, with a tentative D call TRBD2 (6 bases). The CDR3 contains 17 residues. Trimming cost V 0 bases and J 2 bases, with 14 bases left between them. Germline CDR1 is MNHEY and CDR2 is SVGEGT. The CDR3, as DNA: TGTGCCAGCAGTTACTCTTTCGGGGACTTCACCTACAATGAGCAGTTCTTC. Translating it yields CASSYSFGDFTYNEQFF.

This clonotype was recorded many times. This rearrangement joins TRBV7-2 to TRBJ2-3, with D possibly TRBD2 on 6 matching bases. In germline, CDR1 is SGHTA, CDR2 FQGNSA. The germline V and J ends were trimmed by 2 bases and 1 base, with 13 bases remaining between them. The CDR3 runs to 16 residues. The CDR3 DNA reads as TGTGCCAGCAGCTTATCTTTAGCGGAGCGCACAGATACGCAGTATTTT. Translating it yields CASSLSLAERTDTQYF. Together with reference TRBV7-2 and TRBJ2-3, the CDR3 gives the full variable domain: GAGVSQSPSNKVTEKGKDVELRCDPISGHTALYWYRQSLGQGLEFLIYFQGNSAPDKSGLPSDRFSAERTGGSVSTLTIQRTQQEDSAVYLCASSLSLAERTDTQYFGPGTRLTVL.

The V and J genes are TRBV3-1 and TRBJ1-1, with a tentative D call TRBD1 (5 bases). V lost 3 bases to trimming and J lost 4 bases, with 15 bases between them. The CDR3 loop spans 15 amino acids. Germline V CDR1 and CDR2: LGHDT, YNNKEL (reference sequence). CDR3 sequence: CASSHLPREGTEAFF. Here the CDR3 DNA reads TGTGCCAGCAGCCACCTCCCCAGGGAGGGCACTGAAGCTTTCTTT.

This chain joins TRBV25-1 and TRBJ1-1; D is unresolved. Germline V gene sequence: CDR1 MGHDK, CDR2 SYGVNS. The CDR3 is 15 residues long. Trimming removed 3 bases at V and 0 bases at J, with 11 bases between. The CDR3 DNA reads as TGTGCCAGCAGTGAGGCTGGCATCATGAACACTGAAGCTTTCTTT. This gives the protein CASSEAGIMNTEAFF. Using reference TRBV25-1 and TRBJ1-1 for the parts outside the CDR3, the full variable domain is EADIYQTPRYLVIGTGKKITLECSQTMGHDKMYWYQQDPGMELHLIHYSYGVNSTEKGDLSSESTVSRIRTEHFPLTLESARPSHTSQYLCASSEAGIMNTEAFFGQGTRLTVV.

A few counts support this clonotype. This rearrangement joins TRBV7-2 to TRBJ2-2; 10 bases agree with TRBD2. CDR3 size: 18 residues. The V and J ends lost 1 base and 0 bases, in that order; junction bases with no gene match: 5. Germline V CDR1 and CDR2: SGHTA, FQGNSA. CDR3 residues: CASSLGLAGITNTGELFF. DNA for the CDR3: TGTGCCAGCAGCTTAGGACTAGCGGGTATAACGAACACCGGGGAGCTGTTTTTT.

This clonotype was found a few times. The chain links TRBV25-1 to TRBJ1-4, with D possibly matching TRBD1 (6 bases). There are 15 residues in the CDR3. CDR1 and CDR2 from the germline V gene are MGHDK and SYGVNS. V was pared by 2 bases and J by 2 bases, with 9 bases between. The DNA for the CDR3 is TGTGCCAGCAGTGAACCGGGGGCCACTAATGAAAAACTGTTTTTT. Protein product: CASSEPGATNEKLFF. Full variable domain (remainder filled in from reference TRBV25-1 and TRBJ1-4): EADIYQTPRYLVIGTGKKITLECSQTMGHDKMYWYQQDPGMELHLIHYSYGVNSTEKGDLSSESTVSRIRTEHFPLTLESARPSHTSQYLCASSEPGATNEKLFFGSGTQLSVL.

This clonotype was found a few times. J is TRBJ1-2 and V is TRBV7-9, with 9 bases fitting TRBD1. J was trimmed by 6 bases and V by 3 bases; bases with no gene match: 2. The CDR3 has 13 amino acids. Germline values: CDR1 SEHNR, CDR2 FQNEAQ (reference sequence). CDR3 protein: CASSLDRGDGYTF. The CDR3, as DNA: TGTGCCAGCAGCTTGGACAGGGGAGATGGCTACACCTTC.

This chain joins TRBV12-3 or TRBV12-4 and TRBJ2-5; the D is unclear. The CDR3 consists of 13 residues. V dropped 3 bases and J dropped 2 bases, with 7 bases sitting between them. The CDR3 sequence is CASSFGRQETQYF. The CDR3 coding sequence is TGTGCCAGCAGTTTCGGTAGACAAGAGACCCAGTACTTC.

This chain joins TRBV7-2 and TRBJ2-5, with D unclear. This CDR3 comprises 14 residues. Germline CDR1 is SGHTA and CDR2 is FQGNSA. Trimming took off 1 base at V and 2 bases at J, with 8 bases between the two ends. The DNA of the CDR3 is TGTGCCAGCAGCTTAGACGGTAATCAAGAGACCCAGTACTTC. Its protein product is CASSLDGNQETQYF.

This clonotype was observed a few times. At one of its ends the junction is not consistent with the germline gene, which may arise from a read error. The rearrangement joins TRBV6-1 to TRBJ1-5, with D perhaps TRBD1 (6 bases). Germline assignment: CDR1 MNHNS and CDR2 SASEGT. The CDR3 spans 15 residues. The CDR3 DNA reads as TGTGCCAGCACTGAACAGGGTGTCGGCAATCAGCCCCAGCATTTT. This codes for CASTEQGVGNQPQHF.

The table lists this clonotype with a few counts. This rearrangement joins TRBV2 to TRBJ2-1; D is uncertain. V lost 4 bases to trimming and J lost 6 bases, with 19 bases between them. In germline, CDR1 is SNHLY, CDR2 FYNNEI. The CDR3 consists of 16 residues. CDR3 protein: CASSGRGKWGINEQFF. The DNA for the CDR3 is TGTGCCAGCAGTGGGCGCGGCAAATGGGGAATCAATGAGCAGTTCTTC.

The V call is TRBV27, the J call TRBJ2-3; 8 bases match TRBD1. J gave up 2 bases and V 6 bases, and 7 bases lay outside the gene matches. CDR3 length equals 15 residues. Germline V gene lookup returns CDR1 MNHEY and CDR2 SMNVEV (reference sequence). Written as DNA, the CDR3 is TGTGCCAGCAGACGAGGACAGGGTGTCACAGATACGCAGTATTTT. Its protein product is CASRRGQGVTDTQYF.

This clonotype was seen more than once but under ten times. V is TRBV6-1 and J is TRBJ1-6, with D perhaps matching TRBD1 (5 bases). Germline V gives CDR1 MNHNS, CDR2 SASEGT. The CDR3 sequence is 15 residues long. Deletions cut 8 bases from V and 5 bases from J, with 16 bases between. The CDR3 DNA reads TGTGCCAGCTCACCTCCAGAGGGGAATAATTCACCCCTCCACTTT. This sequence encodes CASSPPEGNNSPLHF.

This chain connects TRBV1 to TRBJ2-3. TRBV1 is classified as a pseudogene. This CDR3 has 14 amino acids. The CDR3 DNA reads as TGCACCAGCAGCCAAGAGGAGAAGTCAGATACGCAGTATTTT. This codes for CTSSQEEKSDTQYF.